What follows are 32 T cell receptor beta chains derived from one specimen sequenced in a study of TIL therapy for anti-PD-1-resistant metastatic lung cancer. The immunoSEQ assay was v3. Clones were sequenced by immunoSEQ multiplex PCR, and TCRdb holds only the in-frame ones, with some missing. The sample shows approximately 95,000 clones, about two thirds of them seen only once. The sample's time point: pre-treatment sample, taken before nivolumab and TIL therapy. Pleural nodules or supraclavicular lymph nodes made up most of the excised metastases sampled. The source material was tumor tissue, sampled at baseline. The receptor set was obtained from a person between 25 and 79 years old with non-small cell lung cancer.

The CDR3 DNA reads TGCGCCAGCAGCTTGGGATCGGGACAGGGGGACGAGCAGTACTTC. Its protein product is CASSLGSGQGDEQYF. This chain connects TRBV5-1 to TRBJ2-7, with 11 bases identical to TRBD1. This CDR3 is built from 15 residues. CDR1 and CDR2 from the germline V gene are SGHRS and YFSETQ. V gave up 0 bases and J gave up 5 bases; unmatched junction bases: 4.

The rearrangement joins TRBV6-5 to TRBJ1-3; D is undetermined. The germline gives CDR1 MNHEY, CDR2 SVGAGI. V shed 0 bases and J shed 11 bases, with 11 bases lying between them. The CDR3 loop spans 13 amino acids. The CDR3 nucleotides read TGTGCCAGCAGTTACTCTGCGGACTTGGCCATATATTTT. It codes for CASSYSADLAIYF.

The chain employs TRBV6-5 and TRBJ2-2; 8 positions match TRBD2. The CDR3 has 16 residues. Germline CDR1 and CDR2: MNHEY and SVGAGI. V trimming: 2 bases; J trimming: 1 base; junction bases outside the gene matches: 3. The CDR3 region is CASSYPGTRNTGELFF. CDR3 DNA: TGTGCCAGCAGTTACCCCGGGACTAGGAACACCGGGGAGCTGTTTTTT.

The rearrangement uses TRBV7-2 and TRBJ2-7; possible D gene TRBD2, 7 bases. This CDR3 has 14 residues. The germline V gene has CDR1 SGHTA and CDR2 FQGNSA. V was clipped by 4 bases and J by 4 bases, with 14 bases between them. CDR3 in DNA: TGTGCCAGCAGCTCGGCCGGGGGGCGATACGAGCAGTACTTC. Its translation is CASSSAGGRYEQYF.

This rearrangement joins TRBV28 to TRBJ2-7, with 7 nucleotides matching TRBD1. The V segment lost 5 bases and the J segment 5 bases; nucleotides outside the gene matches: 9. Per germline, CDR1 MDHEN and CDR2 SYDVKM. The CDR3 extends over 14 amino acids. The CDR3 protein is CASSPSTGVHEQYF. The CDR3 nucleotides read TGTGCCAGCAGTCCGTCAACAGGGGTCCACGAGCAGTACTTC.

The CDR3 sequence: CASSQVLRVAANTEAFF. The DNA for the CDR3 is TGCGCCAGCAGCCAAGTTCTGAGGGTTGCGGCGAACACTGAAGCTTTCTTT. The chain combines TRBV4-3 with TRBJ1-1; D not resolved. The CDR3 consists of 17 residues. CDR1 LGHNA and CDR2 YSLEER come from the germline V gene. V was pared by 1 base and J by 1 base, with 16 bases between.

A few counts support this clone. The CDR3 sequence: CASSIVRATTTNEKLFF. The CDR3 bases are TGTGCCAGCAGCATAGTTAGGGCTACCACAACTAATGAAAAACTGTTTTTT. The genes are TRBV21-1 and TRBJ1-4. TRBV21-1 counts as a pseudogene. The CDR3 extends over 17 amino acids.

The chain employs TRBV12-3 or TRBV12-4 and TRBJ2-1; D uncertain. V shed 6 bases and J shed 5 bases, with 2 bases lying between them. The length of the CDR3 is 10 residues. Written as DNA, the CDR3 is TGTGCCAGCAGCGACAATGAGCAGTTCTTC. Protein: CASSDNEQFF.

In this sample, this clone turned up a few times. The chain couples TRBV4-3 to TRBJ2-1; no clear D gene. The CDR3 has 15 amino acids. Germline loops: CDR1 LGHNA, CDR2 YSLEER. Trimming pared 0 bases from V and 3 bases from J, leaving 9 bases between. The CDR3 sequence is CASSQDKAGYNEQFF. CDR3 sequence (DNA): TGCGCCAGCAGCCAAGATAAGGCAGGCTACAATGAGCAGTTCTTC.

This clone was found a few times. The gene calls are TRBV6-5 and TRBJ2-7, with TRBD2 matching over 9 bases. Trimming took 4 bases from V and 0 from J; bases not matched to a gene: 4. Germline V gene data show CDR1 as MNHEY and CDR2 as SVGAGI. This CDR3 region has 15 residues. CDR3 nucleotides: TGTGCCAGCAGTTTAGCGGGGGAGAGCTCCTACGAGCAGTACTTC. Protein: CASSLAGESSYEQYF.

V usage is TRBV6-2 or TRBV6-3 and J usage is TRBJ2-5, with D uncertain. Germline V gene lookup returns CDR1 MNHEY and CDR2 SVGEGT. The CDR3 runs 11 residues. Deletions cut 2 bases from V and 5 bases from J, with 3 bases between. Here the CDR3 DNA reads TGTGCCAGCAGTTACACGGAGACCCAGTACTTC. It specifies CASSYTETQYF.

This clone was counted a single time. This sequence joins TRBV4-2 and TRBJ1-4; no reliable D call. CDR1 is LGHNA, CDR2 YNFKEQ, per germline. CDR3 length: 16 amino acids. V lost 4 bases, J lost 4 bases, and 16 bases lay in between. The DNA of the CDR3 is TGTGCCAGCAGCCCCTTTGTGTCCCGGGGTAATGAAAAACTGTTTTTT. This codes for CASSPFVSRGNEKLFF.

There are a few counts of this clone. This rearrangement joins TRBV6-5 to TRBJ2-7; perhaps TRBD2 as D (6 bases). Germline assignment: CDR1 MNHEY and CDR2 SVGAGI. V was clipped by 6 bases and J by 2 bases, with 17 bases between them. The CDR3 has 15 residues. CDR3 sequence: CASRTGTSKAYEQYF. For the CDR3, the DNA is TGTGCCAGCAGGACTGGGACTTCCAAGGCCTACGAGCAGTACTTC.

The V call is TRBV27, the J call TRBJ2-3, with D perhaps TRBD1 (5 bases). V lost 2 bases and J lost 6, with 15 bases in between. CDR1 and CDR2 from the germline V gene are MNHEY and SMNVEV (reference sequence). The CDR3 consists of 15 residues. The CDR3 here is CASSLQSGISDTQYF. As DNA, the CDR3 is TGTGCCAGCAGTTTACAGTCAGGGATATCCGATACGCAGTATTTT.

V gene TRBV19 combines with J gene TRBJ2-2; D unclear. V lost 7 bases and J 2 bases, leaving 14 bases between the germline ends. The CDR3 spans 15 residues. CDR1 is LNHDA and CDR2 is SQIVND in the germline V gene (reference sequence). DNA for the CDR3: TGTGCCAGTATCCCCAATAGTTTTAACACCGGGGAGCTGTTTTTT. This translates into CASIPNSFNTGELFF. Full variable domain (missing parts from reference TRBV19 and TRBJ2-2): DGGITQSPKYLFRKEGQNVTLSCEQNLNHDAMYWYRQDPGQGLRLIYYSQIVNDFQKGDIAEGYSVSREKKESFPLTVTSAQKNPTAFYLCASIPNSFNTGELFFGEGSRLTVL.

The chain is built from TRBV4-2 and TRBJ2-7; D uncertain. V lost 0 bases and J 2 bases, leaving 14 bases between the germline ends. There are 16 residues in the CDR3. Germline loops: CDR1 LGHNA, CDR2 YNFKEQ. CDR3 residues: CASSQEVGTVTYEQYF. CDR3 in DNA: TGTGCCAGCAGCCAAGAGGTGGGAACGGTGACCTACGAGCAGTACTTC.

The chain uses TRBV6-2 or TRBV6-3 and TRBJ2-3, with 9 nucleotides matching TRBD2. Trimming cost V 0 bases and J 3 bases; bases outside gene matches: 1. CDR1 and CDR2 (germline): MNHEY, SVGEGT. The CDR3 is 15 residues long. CDR3 nucleotide sequence: TGTGCCAGCAGTTACTCCCTAGCGGGGACAGATACGCAGTATTTT. Its translation is CASSYSLAGTDTQYF.

This chain connects TRBV9 to TRBJ2-1, with 8 positions matching TRBD2. CDR1 SGDLS and CDR2 YYNGEE come from the germline V gene. CDR3 size: 15 residues. V lost 0 bases, J lost 5 bases, and 4 bases stayed unmatched. CDR3 nucleotides: TGTGCCAGCAGCGTAGCCCTAGCGGGCGACAATGAGCAGTTCTTC. Its protein is CASSVALAGDNEQFF.

As concerns this clone: Its ends do not fully match the called genes, so a read error is possible. The J gene is TRBJ2-7, the V gene TRBV7-2; D is unclear. This CDR3 spans 12 amino acids. Germline-derived CDR1 and CDR2 are SGHTA and FQGNSA. The CDR3 loop is CASTQARSSPHF. In DNA form, the CDR3 reads TGTGCCAGCACTCAGGCACGGTCCTCACCGCACTTC.

Details on this clone: A junction boundary mismatches the germline segment, possibly from a read error. This sequence joins TRBV4-2 and TRBJ1-2; D call uncertain. The CDR3 sequence is 14 residues long. Germline V gene sequence: CDR1 LGHNA, CDR2 YNFKEQ. DNA for the CDR3: TGTGCCAGCAGCAAAGAAACGGCTAACTATGGCTACACCTTC. Translating gives CASSKETANYGYTF.

This clone was found once. The chain couples TRBV30 to TRBJ2-3; 9 nucleotides agree with TRBD2. Germline-derived CDR1 and CDR2 are GTSNPN and SVGIG (reference sequence). The V segment lost 2 bases and the J segment 6 bases; nucleotides outside the gene matches: 6. This CDR3 has 14 amino acids. CDR3 region: CAWSLAGGWDTQYF. DNA of the CDR3: TGTGCCTGGAGTTTGGCGGGAGGGTGGGATACGCAGTATTTT.

Remarks on this clone: This sample also contains other DNA sequences that code for the same CDR3. This chain joins TRBV5-1 and TRBJ2-7; D ambiguous. The CDR3 sequence is 11 residues long. In germline, CDR1 is SGHRS, CDR2 YFSETQ. The V end was cut by 2 bases, the J end by 4 bases, with 4 bases between. The CDR3 reads CASSFGYEQYF. The DNA for the CDR3 is TGCGCCAGCAGCTTTGGATACGAGCAGTACTTC.

This clone was counted between two and nine times. The rearrangement joins TRBV30 to TRBJ1-2; D is perhaps TRBD1 (6 bases). CDR3 length equals 11 residues. Germline CDR1 and CDR2: GTSNPN and SVGIG (reference sequence). Trimming shortened V by 2 bases and J by 8 bases, and 9 bases separated the two germline ends. CDR3 nucleotides: TGTGCCTGGAGTCCAGGGGTCGGCTACACCTTC. This translates into CAWSPGVGYTF.

This clone was counted only a few times. This chain connects TRBV6-2 or TRBV6-3 to TRBJ1-5; D remains unclear. This CDR3 is 12 amino acids long. V was cut by 5 bases and J by 8 bases, with 10 bases left in between. Germline V lookup: CDR1 MNHEY, CDR2 SVGEGT. The DNA of the CDR3 is TGTGCCAGCAGTGACGGTTATAAGCCCCAGCATTTT. It translates to CASSDGYKPQHF.

This rearrangement joins TRBV11-2 to TRBJ2-3; no clear D gene. CDR1 SGHAT and CDR2 FQNNGV come from the germline V gene. The CDR3 loop spans 15 amino acids. Trimming pared 1 base from V and 1 base from J, leaving 9 bases between. CDR3 DNA sequence: TGTGCCAGCAGCTTAGGGGCAGGTCGCACAGATACGCAGTATTTT. This gives the protein CASSLGAGRTDTQYF.

The chain recombines TRBV27 with TRBJ2-3; 10 bases line up with TRBD2. CDR3 length: 14 residues. Per germline, CDR1 MNHEY and CDR2 SMNVEV (reference sequence). The trim removed 5 bases at V and 6 bases at J, leaving 5 bases unmatched. CDR3 residues: CASSVGLAIDTQYF. The CDR3 nucleotides read TGTGCCAGCAGTGTGGGACTAGCGATTGATACGCAGTATTTT.

There are many counts of this clone. The V call is TRBV27, the J call TRBJ2-5; the D is unclear. The CDR3 runs 14 residues. CDR1 and CDR2 from the germline V gene are MNHEY and SMNVEV (reference sequence). V was shortened by 0 bases and J by 4 bases, with 9 bases between the two germline ends. As DNA, the CDR3 is TGTGCCAGCAGTTTATCGCCGTTGGCAGAGACCCAGTACTTC. Translation gives CASSLSPLAETQYF.

The chain carries TRBV4-1 and TRBJ2-7; D not resolved. The CDR3 is 15 residues long. Between the trimmed V and J ends, which lost 0 bases and 2 bases, there was a span of 11 bases. Germline V gives CDR1 MGHRA, CDR2 YSYEKL. In DNA form, the CDR3 reads TGCGCCAGCAGCCAAGACCAGGACGCCGCCTACGAGCAGTACTTC. Translated: CASSQDQDAAYEQYF.

The chain couples TRBV18 to TRBJ2-7, with a weak D call TRBD2 (5 bases). V dropped 3 bases and J dropped 1 base, with 7 bases sitting between them. CDR1 is KGHSH, CDR2 LQKENI, per germline. The CDR3 has 13 residues. The CDR3 DNA sequence: TGTGCCAGCTCACCCGGACTGTCCTACGAGCAGTACTTC. It translates to CASSPGLSYEQYF.

This chain links TRBV5-1 with TRBJ2-3; D is unclear. The V gene's germline CDR1 is SGHRS and CDR2 YFSETQ. There are 14 residues in the CDR3. Trimming took 0 bases from V and 2 from J, leaving 7 bases between them. The CDR3 sequence: CASSLDSFTDTQYF. In DNA, the CDR3 is TGCGCCAGCAGCTTGGACAGTTTCACAGATACGCAGTATTTT.

This rearrangement joins TRBV3-1 (or the pseudogene TRBV3-2) to TRBJ1-4; 7 bases align to TRBD1. After removal of 3 bases from V and 5 bases from J, the junction contained 6 bases not matched to a gene. CDR1 and CDR2 from the germline V gene are LGHDT and YNNKEL (reference sequence). CDR3 length equals 15 residues. The CDR3 loop reads CASSHLRGDNEKLFF. In nucleotides, the CDR3 is TGTGCCAGCAGCCACCTCAGGGGGGACAATGAAAAACTGTTTTTT.

The chain has TRBV4-1 and TRBJ1-1; no clear D. The V gene's germline CDR1 is MGHRA and CDR2 YSYEKL. The CDR3 sequence is 15 residues long. The V end was cut by 1 base, the J end by 6 bases, with 15 bases between. CDR3 nucleotide sequence: TGCGCCAGCAGCCAAGGGTTACTCGTAGGTGCTGAAGCTTTCTTT. It encodes CASSQGLLVGAEAFF.